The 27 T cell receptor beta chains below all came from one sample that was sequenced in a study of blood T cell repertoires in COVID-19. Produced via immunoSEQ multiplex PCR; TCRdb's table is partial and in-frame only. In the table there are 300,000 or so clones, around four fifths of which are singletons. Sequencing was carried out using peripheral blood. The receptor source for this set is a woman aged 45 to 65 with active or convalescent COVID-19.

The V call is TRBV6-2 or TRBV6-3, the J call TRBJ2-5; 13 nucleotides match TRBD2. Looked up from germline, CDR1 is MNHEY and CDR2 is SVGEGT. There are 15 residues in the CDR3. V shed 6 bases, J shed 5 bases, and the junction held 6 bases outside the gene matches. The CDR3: CASSQVTSGRETQYF. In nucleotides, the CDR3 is TGTGCCAGCAGCCAGGTGACTAGCGGGAGGGAGACCCAGTACTTC.

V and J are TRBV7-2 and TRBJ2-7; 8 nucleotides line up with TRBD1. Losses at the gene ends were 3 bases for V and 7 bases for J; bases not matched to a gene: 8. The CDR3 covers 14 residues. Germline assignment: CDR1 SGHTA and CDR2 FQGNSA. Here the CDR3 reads CASSFRGPLGEQYF. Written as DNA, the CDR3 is TGTGCCAGCAGCTTCAGGGGGCCCCTGGGGGAGCAGTACTTC.

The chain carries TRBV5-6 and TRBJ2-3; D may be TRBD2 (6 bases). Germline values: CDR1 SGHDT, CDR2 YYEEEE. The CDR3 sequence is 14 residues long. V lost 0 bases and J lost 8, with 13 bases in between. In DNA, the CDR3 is TGTGCCAGCAGCTTGGTGGGACTCTCGGGTACGCAGTATTTT. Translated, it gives CASSLVGLSGTQYF.

The CDR3 reads CASSIVGSGVNEQFF. CDR3 nucleotide sequence: TGTGCCAGTAGTATAGTCGGTAGCGGCGTCAATGAGCAGTTCTTC. The chain carries TRBV19 and TRBJ2-1; a possible D gene is TRBD2 (6 bases). This CDR3 is 15 amino acids long. The V gene's germline CDR1 is LNHDA and CDR2 SQIVND (reference sequence). Trimming took off 1 base at V and 6 bases at J, with 13 bases between the two ends.

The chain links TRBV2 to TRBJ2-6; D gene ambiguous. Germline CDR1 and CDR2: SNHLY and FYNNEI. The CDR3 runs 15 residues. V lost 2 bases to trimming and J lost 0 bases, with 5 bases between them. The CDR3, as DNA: TGTGCCAGCAGTGAAATGTACTCTGGGGCCAACGTCCTGACTTTC. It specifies CASSEMYSGANVLTF.

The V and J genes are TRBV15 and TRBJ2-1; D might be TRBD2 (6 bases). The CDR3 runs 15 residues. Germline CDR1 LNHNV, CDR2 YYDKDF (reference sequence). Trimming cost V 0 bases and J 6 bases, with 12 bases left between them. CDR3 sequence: CATSREAGLTNEQFF. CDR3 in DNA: TGTGCCACCAGCAGAGAGGCGGGACTTACCAATGAGCAGTTCTTC.

The CDR3 DNA follows: TGTGCCAGCAGTACCAGGGGGCTCGGTCCCTACGAGCAGTACTTC. Its protein is CASSTRGLGPYEQYF. The V and J genes are TRBV28 and TRBJ2-7, with 8 bases fitting TRBD1. The J segment lost 2 bases and the V segment lost 5 bases, leaving 8 bases of the junction unmatched. This CDR3 spans 15 amino acids. CDR1 MDHEN and CDR2 SYDVKM come from the germline V gene.

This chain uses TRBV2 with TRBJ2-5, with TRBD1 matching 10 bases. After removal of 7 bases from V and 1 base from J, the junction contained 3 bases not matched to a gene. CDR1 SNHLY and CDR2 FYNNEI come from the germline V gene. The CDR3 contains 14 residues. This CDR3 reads CASTRDRGQETQYF. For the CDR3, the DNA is TGTGCCAGCACCCGGGACAGGGGCCAAGAGACCCAGTACTTC.

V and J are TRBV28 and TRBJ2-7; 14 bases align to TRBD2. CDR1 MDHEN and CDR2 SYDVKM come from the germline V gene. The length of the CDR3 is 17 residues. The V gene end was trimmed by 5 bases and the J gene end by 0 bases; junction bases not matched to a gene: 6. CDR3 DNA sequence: TGTGCCAGCAGTGGCTGGACTAGCGGGAGGCCCTCCTACGAGCAGTACTTC. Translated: CASSGWTSGRPSYEQYF.

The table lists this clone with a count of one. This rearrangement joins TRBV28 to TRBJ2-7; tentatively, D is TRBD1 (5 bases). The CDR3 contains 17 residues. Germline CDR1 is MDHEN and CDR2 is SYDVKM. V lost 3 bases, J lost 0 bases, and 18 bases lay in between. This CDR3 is CASSLARGIPSSYEQYF. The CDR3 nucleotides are TGTGCCAGCAGTTTGGCTAGGGGTATCCCCAGCTCCTACGAGCAGTACTTC. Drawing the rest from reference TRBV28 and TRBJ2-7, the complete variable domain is DVKVTQSSRYLVKRTGEKVFLECVQDMDHENMFWYRQDPGLGLRLIYFSYDVKMKEKGDIPEGYSVSREKKERFSLILESASTNQTSMYLCASSLARGIPSSYEQYFGPGTRLTVT.

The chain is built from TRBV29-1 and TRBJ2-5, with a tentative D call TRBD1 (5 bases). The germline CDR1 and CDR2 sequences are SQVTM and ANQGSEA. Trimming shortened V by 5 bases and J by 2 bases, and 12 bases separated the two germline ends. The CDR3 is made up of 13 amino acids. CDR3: CSVMTVIQETQYF. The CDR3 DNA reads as TGCAGCGTTATGACAGTTATTCAAGAGACCCAGTACTTC.

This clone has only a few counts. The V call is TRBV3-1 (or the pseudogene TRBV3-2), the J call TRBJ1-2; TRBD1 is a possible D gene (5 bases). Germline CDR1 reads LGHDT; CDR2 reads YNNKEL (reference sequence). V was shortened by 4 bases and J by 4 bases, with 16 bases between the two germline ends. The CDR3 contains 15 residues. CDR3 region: CASSPTPRVPYGYTF. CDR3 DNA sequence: TGTGCCAGCAGCCCGACACCCAGGGTGCCCTATGGCTACACCTTC.

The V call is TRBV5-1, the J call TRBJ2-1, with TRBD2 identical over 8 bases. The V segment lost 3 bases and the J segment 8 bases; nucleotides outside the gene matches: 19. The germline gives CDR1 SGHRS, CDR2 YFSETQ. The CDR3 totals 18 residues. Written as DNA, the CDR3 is TGCGCCAGCAGCTCGATAGGACTAGCAGGGAGTCCCTCGGATGAGCAGTTCTTC. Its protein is CASSSIGLAGSPSDEQFF.

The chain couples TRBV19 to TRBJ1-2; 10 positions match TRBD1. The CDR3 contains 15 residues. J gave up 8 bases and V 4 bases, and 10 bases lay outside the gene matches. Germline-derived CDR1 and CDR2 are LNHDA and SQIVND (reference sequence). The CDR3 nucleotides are TGTGCCAGTAGTAGACAGGGGGCAGGGGTCTTGGGCTACACCTTC. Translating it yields CASSRQGAGVLGYTF.

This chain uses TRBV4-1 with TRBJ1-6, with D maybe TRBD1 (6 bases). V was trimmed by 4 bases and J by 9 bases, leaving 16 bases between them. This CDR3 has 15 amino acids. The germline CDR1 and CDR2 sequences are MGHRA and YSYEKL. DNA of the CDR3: TGCGCCAGCAGCCGGGACATCCCATCGGGTTCACCCCTCCACTTT. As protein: CASSRDIPSGSPLHF.

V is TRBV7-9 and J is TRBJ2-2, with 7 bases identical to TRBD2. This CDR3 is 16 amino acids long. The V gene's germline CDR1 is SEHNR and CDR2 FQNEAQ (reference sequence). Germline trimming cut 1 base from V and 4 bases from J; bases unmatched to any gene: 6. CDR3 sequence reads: CASSLGRRERTGELFF. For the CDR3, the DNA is TGTGCCAGCAGCTTAGGTCGGCGGGAGCGCACCGGGGAGCTGTTTTTT.

CDR3 sequence: CASSLVAGATYEQYF. In nucleotides, the CDR3 is TGTGCCAGCAGCTTGGTGGCAGGGGCTACCTACGAGCAGTACTTC. The V call is TRBV5-5, the J call TRBJ2-7, with D possibly TRBD1 on 6 matching bases. The CDR3 spans 15 residues. Germline V gene data show CDR1 as SGHKS and CDR2 as YYEKEE (reference sequence). The ends were cut back, 0 bases at V and 2 bases at J, with 12 bases in the middle.

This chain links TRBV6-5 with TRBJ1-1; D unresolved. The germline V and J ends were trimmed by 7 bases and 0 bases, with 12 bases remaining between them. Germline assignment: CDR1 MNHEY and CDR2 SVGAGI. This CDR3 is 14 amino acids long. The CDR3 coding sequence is TGTGCCAGCACCTACAGAGCAATGAACACTGAAGCTTTCTTT. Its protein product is CASTYRAMNTEAFF.

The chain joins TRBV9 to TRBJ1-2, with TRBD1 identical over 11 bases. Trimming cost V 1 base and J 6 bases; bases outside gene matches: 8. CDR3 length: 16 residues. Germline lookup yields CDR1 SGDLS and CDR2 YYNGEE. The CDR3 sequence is CASSVSGTGGSDGYTF. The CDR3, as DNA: TGTGCCAGCAGCGTAAGCGGGACAGGGGGATCAGATGGCTACACCTTC.

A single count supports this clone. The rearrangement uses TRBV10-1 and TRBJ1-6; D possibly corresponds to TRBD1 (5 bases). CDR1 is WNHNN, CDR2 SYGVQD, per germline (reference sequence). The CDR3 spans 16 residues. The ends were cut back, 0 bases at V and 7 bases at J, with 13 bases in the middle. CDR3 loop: CASSESTLAGNSPLHF. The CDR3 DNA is TGCGCCAGCAGTGAGTCGACTCTGGCAGGGAATTCACCCCTCCACTTT.

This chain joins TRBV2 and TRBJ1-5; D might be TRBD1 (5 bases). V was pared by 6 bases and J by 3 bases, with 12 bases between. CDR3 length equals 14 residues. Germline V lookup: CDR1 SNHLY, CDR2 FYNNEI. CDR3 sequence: CASRKDSNNQPQHF. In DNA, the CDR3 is TGTGCCAGCAGGAAAGACAGTAACAATCAGCCCCAGCATTTT.

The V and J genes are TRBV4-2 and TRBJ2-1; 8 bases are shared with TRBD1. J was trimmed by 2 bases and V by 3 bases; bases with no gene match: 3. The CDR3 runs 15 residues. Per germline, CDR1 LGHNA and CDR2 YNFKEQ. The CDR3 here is CASSQRQGTYNEQFF. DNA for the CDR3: TGTGCCAGCAGCCAGAGACAGGGGACCTACAATGAGCAGTTCTTC.

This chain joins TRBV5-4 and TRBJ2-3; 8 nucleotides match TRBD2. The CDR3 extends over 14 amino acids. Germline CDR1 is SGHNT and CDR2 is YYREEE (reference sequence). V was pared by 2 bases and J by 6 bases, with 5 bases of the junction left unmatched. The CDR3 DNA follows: TGTGCCAGCAGCTTACTAGCGGACGGGGATACGCAGTATTTT. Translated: CASSLLADGDTQYF.

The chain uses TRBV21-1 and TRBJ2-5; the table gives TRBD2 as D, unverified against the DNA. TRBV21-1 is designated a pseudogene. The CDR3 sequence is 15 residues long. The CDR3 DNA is TGTGCCAGCAGCACCCGGACTAGCGGGATAGAGACCCAGTACTTC. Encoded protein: CASSTRTSGIETQYF.

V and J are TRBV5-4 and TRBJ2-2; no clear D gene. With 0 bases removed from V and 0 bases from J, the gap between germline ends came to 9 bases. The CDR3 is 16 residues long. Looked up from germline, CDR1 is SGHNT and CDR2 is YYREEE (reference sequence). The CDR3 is CASSLGGFANTGELFF. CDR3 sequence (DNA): TGTGCCAGCAGCTTGGGCGGATTCGCGAACACCGGGGAGCTGTTTTTT.

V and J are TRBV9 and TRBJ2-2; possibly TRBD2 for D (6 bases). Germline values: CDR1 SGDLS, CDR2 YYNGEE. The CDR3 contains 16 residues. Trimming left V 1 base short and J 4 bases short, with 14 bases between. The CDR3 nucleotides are TGTGCCAGCAGCGTACTTGATCGCGGGGCCACCGGGGAGCTGTTTTTT. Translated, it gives CASSVLDRGATGELFF.

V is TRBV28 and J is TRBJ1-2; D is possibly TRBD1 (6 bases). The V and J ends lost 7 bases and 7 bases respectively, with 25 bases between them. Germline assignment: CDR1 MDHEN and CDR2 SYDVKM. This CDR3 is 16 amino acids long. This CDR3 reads CASTPQWNRASGGYTF. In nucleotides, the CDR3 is TGTGCCAGCACCCCTCAATGGAACAGGGCCTCGGGTGGCTACACCTTC.